This TCR beta chain was obtained from a study of vaccination and CD4 T cells after COVID-19. Study summary: Cultures acting as controls obtained a CEFX pool, an HIV-1 Nef pool, or no peptide.

Comments on this clonotype: Antigen: not known.

The CDR3 sequence is 13 residues long. Trimming pared 4 bases from V and 3 bases from J, leaving 6 bases between. Described treatment: roughly 11-day PBMC culture with coronavirus spike peptide pools or control peptides (ViraFEST assay). From the approximately eleven-day cultures, CD4+ T cells were isolated by negative selection. The study sequenced cultured CD4+ T cell DNA using the Oncomine TCR Beta short-read assay. Each CDR3 protein is one row after TCRdb ran MiXCR on the PCR reads. Here the sample spans roughly 16,000 distinct CDR3 sequences, about 40% being singletons. The source material was CD4+ T cells from blood, cultured in vitro. The V gene is TRBV12-3 or TRBV12-4, the J gene TRBJ2-2; D might be TRBD1 (5 bases). This clonotype was sampled from a human donor who had recovered from COVID-19. CDR3 DNA sequence: TGTGCCAGCAGTTCGACAGACACCGGGGAGCTGTTTTTT. Translation: CASSSTDTGELFF.